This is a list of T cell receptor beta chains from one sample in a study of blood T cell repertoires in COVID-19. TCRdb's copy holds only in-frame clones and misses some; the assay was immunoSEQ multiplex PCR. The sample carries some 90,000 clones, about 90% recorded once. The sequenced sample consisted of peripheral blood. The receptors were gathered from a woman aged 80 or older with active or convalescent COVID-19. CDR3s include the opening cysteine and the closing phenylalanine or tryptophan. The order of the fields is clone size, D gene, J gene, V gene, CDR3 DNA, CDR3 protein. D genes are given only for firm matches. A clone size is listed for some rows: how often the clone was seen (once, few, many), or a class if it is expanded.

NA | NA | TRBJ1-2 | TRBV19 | TGTGCCAGTAGTCTCCCCGGGTCCAAGAGGTATGGCTACACCTTC | CASSLPGSKRYGYTF
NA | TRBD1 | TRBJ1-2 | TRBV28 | TGTGCCAGCAGGTTCCGGGACAGAGCTAACTATGGCTACACCTTC | CASRFRDRANYGYTF
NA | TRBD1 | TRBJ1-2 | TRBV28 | TGTGCCAGCAGTTTTGCCTCCGGGACAGGGGGCCGCTACACCTTC | CASSFASGTGGRYTF
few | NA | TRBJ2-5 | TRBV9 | TGTGCCAGCAGCGCTCTAAAGGAGGACGCGGAGACCCAGTACTTC | CASSALKEDAETQYF
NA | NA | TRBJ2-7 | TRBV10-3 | TGTGCCATCAAGGTCGGGAGAGGTAATGGGGCTAGAGTCAACGAGCAGTACTTC | CAIKVGRGNGARVNEQYF
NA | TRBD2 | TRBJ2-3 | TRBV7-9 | TGTGCCAGCAGCCTCCGACTAGCGGACGCTACAGATACGCAGTATTTT | CASSLRLADATDTQYF
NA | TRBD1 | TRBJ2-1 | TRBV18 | TGTGCCAGCTCACCTACCACACCGGGACAGAGCTCCTACAATGAGCAGTTCTTC | CASSPTTPGQSSYNEQFF
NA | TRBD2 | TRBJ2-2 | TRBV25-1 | TGTGCCAGCTATGGGGTAGCGGGGACCGGGGAGCTGTTTTTT | CASYGVAGTGELFF
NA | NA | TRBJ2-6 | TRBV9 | TGTGCCAGCAGCGGGTTACCCCCAGGGACTGGGGCCAACGTCCTGACTTTC | CASSGLPPGTGANVLTF
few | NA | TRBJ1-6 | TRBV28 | TGTGCCAGCAGTCCGTCCGGGGGTTCCTATAATTCACCCCTCCACTTT | CASSPSGGSYNSPLHF
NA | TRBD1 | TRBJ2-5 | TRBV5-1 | TGCGCCAGCAGCTCCGGGACAGAAGAGACCCAGTACTTC | CASSSGTEETQYF
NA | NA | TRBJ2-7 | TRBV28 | TGTGCCAGCAGTTTATGGACAGTTCACGAGCAGTACTTC | CASSLWTVHEQYF
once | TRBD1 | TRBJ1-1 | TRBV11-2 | TGTGCCAGCAGCTCACAGGGGGCCACTGAAGCTTTCTTT | CASSSQGATEAFF
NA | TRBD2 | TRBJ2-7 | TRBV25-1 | TGTGCCAGCAGTGGGCTCCCGGGACTAGCGGGAGGAGGGTCCGAGCAGTACTTC | CASSGLPGLAGGGSEQYF
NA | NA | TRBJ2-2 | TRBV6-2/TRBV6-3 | TGTGCCAGCAGTTACTCGCAGGGGACCGGGGAGCTGTTTTTT | CASSYSQGTGELFF
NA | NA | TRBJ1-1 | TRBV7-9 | TGTGCCAGCAGCCGCGGACAGTTTGAAGCTTTCTTT | CASSRGQFEAFF
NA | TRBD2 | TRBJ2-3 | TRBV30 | TGTGCCTGGAGGGCCCCGACTAGCGGGAGAGGGAAGCTTACAGATACGCAGTATTTT | CAWRAPTSGRGKLTDTQYF
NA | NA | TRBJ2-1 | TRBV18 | TGTGCCAGCTCCCTCACCACCGACAGTAATGAGCAGTTCTTC | CASSLTTDSNEQFF
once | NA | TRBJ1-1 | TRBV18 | TGTGCCAGCTCACCAGGGCAACCGCACACTGAAGCTTTCTTT | CASSPGQPHTEAFF
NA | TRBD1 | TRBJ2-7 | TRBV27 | TGTGCCAGCAGTCCGGGGACAGGGTGGGACTACGAGCAGTACTTC | CASSPGTGWDYEQYF
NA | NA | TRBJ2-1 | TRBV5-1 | TGCGCCAGCAGCTTGGCCTCAGGCAGCTACAATGAGCAGTTCTTC | CASSLASGSYNEQFF
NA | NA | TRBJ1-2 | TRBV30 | TGTGCCTGGAGTCAGGGTTTGAACTATGGCTACACCTTC | CAWSQGLNYGYTF
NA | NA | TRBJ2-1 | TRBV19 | TGTGCCAGTAGCCTAGATTATTCCCCCAATGAGCAGTTCTTC | CASSLDYSPNEQFF
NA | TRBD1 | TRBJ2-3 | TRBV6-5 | TGTGCCAGCAGTTACCTGACAGGGGGCGATACGCAGTATTTT | CASSYLTGGDTQYF
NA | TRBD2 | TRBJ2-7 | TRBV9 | TGTGCCAGCAGCGTAGATGGGACTAGCGGCTACGAGCAGTACTTC | CASSVDGTSGYEQYF
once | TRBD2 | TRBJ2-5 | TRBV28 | TGTGCCAGCAGCCCCGCCCGGACTAGCGGGAGGGTTCGCGAGACCCAGTACTTC | CASSPARTSGRVRETQYF
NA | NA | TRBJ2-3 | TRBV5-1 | TGCGCCAGCAGCGGGGCAAACCGCGCAGATACGCAGTATTTT | CASSGANRADTQYF
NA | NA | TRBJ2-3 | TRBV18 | TGTGCCAGCTCATCAAACACAGGAGATACGCAGTATTTT | CASSSNTGDTQYF
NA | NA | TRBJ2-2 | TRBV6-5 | TGTGCCAGCATCCGCCTAGCGTCGAACACCGGGGAGCTGTTTTTT | CASIRLASNTGELFF
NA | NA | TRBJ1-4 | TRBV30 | TGTGCCTGGAGAACGCAGGGGAATGAAAAACTGTTTTTT | CAWRTQGNEKLFF
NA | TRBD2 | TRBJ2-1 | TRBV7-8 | TGTGCCAGCAGCACACGACTAGCGGGAGAGGGTTTGTATGAGCAGTTCTTC | CASSTRLAGEGLYEQFF
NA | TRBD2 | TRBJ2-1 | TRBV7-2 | TGTGCCAGCAGGCGAGAAGCGGGAGGGACCAATGAGCAGTTCTTC | CASRREAGGTNEQFF
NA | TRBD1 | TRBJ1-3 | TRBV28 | TGTGCCAGCAGTTCAGGACAGGGAGACACCATATATTTT | CASSSGQGDTIYF
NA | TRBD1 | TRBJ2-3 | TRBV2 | TGTGCCAGCAGCGACCGGGACAGGGGCACAGATACGCAGTATTTT | CASSDRDRGTDTQYF
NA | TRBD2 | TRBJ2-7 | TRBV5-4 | TGTGCCAGCAGCCGGCAGAGTTCCGGACTAGCGGGAGTGGACGAGCAGTACTTC | CASSRQSSGLAGVDEQYF
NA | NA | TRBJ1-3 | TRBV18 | TGTGCCAGCTCACCATTGGACAGAGGTGGAAACACCATATATTTT | CASSPLDRGGNTIYF
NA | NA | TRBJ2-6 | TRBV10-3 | TGTGCCATCCACATCTCTGGGGCCAACATCCTGACTTTC | CAIHISGANILTF
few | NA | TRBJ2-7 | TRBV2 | TGTGCCAGCAATGTGGCGGGACCTAACTACGAGCAGTACTTC | CASNVAGPNYEQYF
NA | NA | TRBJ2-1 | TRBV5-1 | TGCGCCAGCAGCTTGGGGACTACCATACATGAGCAGTTCTTC | CASSLGTTIHEQFF
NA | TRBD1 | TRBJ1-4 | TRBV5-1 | TGCGCCAGCAGCAGGGACAGCGCCGGGGCTAATGAAAAACTGTTTTTT | CASSRDSAGANEKLFF
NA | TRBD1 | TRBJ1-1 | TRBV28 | TGTGCCAGCAGTGGACAGGCGACTTCATACACTGAAGCTTTCTTT | CASSGQATSYTEAFF
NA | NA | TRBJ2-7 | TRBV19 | TGTGCCAGCCACCGGGACTGGGAGTCCTACGAGCAGTACTTC | CASHRDWESYEQYF
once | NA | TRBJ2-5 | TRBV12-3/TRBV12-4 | TGTGCCAGCAGTTTAGCAGGGGTTGAGACCCAGTACTTC | CASSLAGVETQYF
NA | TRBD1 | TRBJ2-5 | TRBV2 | TGTGCCAGCAGTGACGACAGGGCAGGGAAACAAGAGACCCAGTACTTC | CASSDDRAGKQETQYF
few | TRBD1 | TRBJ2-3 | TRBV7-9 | TGTGCCAGCAGCTCCCGGGACAGGGTTACAGATACGCAGTATTTT | CASSSRDRVTDTQYF
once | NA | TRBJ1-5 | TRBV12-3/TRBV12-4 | TGTGCCAGCAGTTTACAAAGCAATCAGCCCCAGCATTTT | CASSLQSNQPQHF
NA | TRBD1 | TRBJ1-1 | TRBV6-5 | TGTGCCAGCAGGGACTCCGGGACAGGTGGCTCAGCTTTCTTT | CASRDSGTGGSAFF
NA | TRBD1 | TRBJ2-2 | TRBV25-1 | TGTGCCAGCACGGACAGGGGTTACACCGGGGAGCTGTTTTTT | CASTDRGYTGELFF
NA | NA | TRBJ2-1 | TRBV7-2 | TGTGCCAGCAGCTTAAGCGGGTATTACAATGAGCAGTTCTTC | CASSLSGYYNEQFF
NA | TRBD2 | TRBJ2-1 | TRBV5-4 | TGTGCCAGCAGCCCGGGACTAGCGGGAAGTTCCTACAATGAGCAGTTCTTC | CASSPGLAGSSYNEQFF
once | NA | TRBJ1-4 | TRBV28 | TGTGCCAGCAGTACCCTTGGACAGATAAATGAAAAACTGTTTTTT | CASSTLGQINEKLFF
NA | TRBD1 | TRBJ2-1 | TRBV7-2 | TGTGCCAGCAGCTGGACAGGGGGCAACTACAATGAGCAGTTCTTC | CASSWTGGNYNEQFF
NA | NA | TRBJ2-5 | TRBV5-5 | TGTGCCAGCAGCCTACTAGGTATCCAAGAGACCCAGTACTTC | CASSLLGIQETQYF